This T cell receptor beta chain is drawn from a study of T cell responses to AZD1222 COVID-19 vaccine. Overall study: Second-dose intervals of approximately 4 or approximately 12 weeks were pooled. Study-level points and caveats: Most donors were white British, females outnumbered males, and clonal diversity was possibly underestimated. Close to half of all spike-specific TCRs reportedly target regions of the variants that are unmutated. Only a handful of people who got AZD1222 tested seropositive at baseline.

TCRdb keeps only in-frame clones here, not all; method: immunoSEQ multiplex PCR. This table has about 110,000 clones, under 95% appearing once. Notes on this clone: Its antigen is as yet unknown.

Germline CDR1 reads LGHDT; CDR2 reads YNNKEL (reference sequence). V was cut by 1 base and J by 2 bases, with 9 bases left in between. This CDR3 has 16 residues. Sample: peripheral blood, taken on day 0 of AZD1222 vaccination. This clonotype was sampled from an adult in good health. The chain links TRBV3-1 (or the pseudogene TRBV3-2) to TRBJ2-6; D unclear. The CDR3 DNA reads TGTGCCAGCAGCCAAGGGCCTCCGCCTGGGGCCAACGTCCTGACTTTC. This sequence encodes CASSQGPPPGANVLTF.